A selection of T cell receptor beta chains follows, all from one sample in a study of blood T cell repertoires in COVID-19. Only in-frame clones appear in the TCRdb table, and some are missing; sequencing was by immunoSEQ multiplex PCR. Of roughly 38,000 clones detected, roughly 80% appear once; the ten largest clones hold roughly 2%. The sequenced sample consisted of peripheral blood. The receptors derive from a man aged 55 to 70 with active COVID-19. CDR3s include the opening cysteine and the closing phenylalanine or tryptophan. D genes are given only for firm matches. Only part of the rows carry a size: once, few, many, or a class if the clone is expanded.

v_call	j_call	clone_size	d_call	cdr3_aa	cdr3_nt
TRBV10-3	TRBJ2-1	.	.	CAISTGSLNEQFF	TGTGCCATCAGTACGGGTAGCTTAAATGAGCAGTTCTTC
TRBV10-3	TRBJ1-1	once	.	CAISEAASGAFF	TGTGCCATCAGTGAGGCGGCCTCAGGGGCTTTCTTT
TRBV7-6	TRBJ2-2	.	TRBD2	CASSQPGGGLDTGELFF	TGTGCCAGCAGCCAACCCGGGGGGGGTTTGGACACCGGGGAGCTGTTTTTT
TRBV15	TRBJ1-2	.	.	CATSTFPGEYEYGYTF	TGTGCCACCAGCACATTCCCCGGGGAGTATGAATATGGCTACACCTTC
TRBV4-3	TRBJ2-7	.	.	CASSQDTASSYEQYF	TGCGCCAGCAGCCAAGATACAGCCTCCTCCTACGAGCAGTACTTC
TRBV25-1	TRBJ1-1	.	.	CASSESGVGEAFF	TGTGCCAGCAGTGAATCGGGGGTTGGTGAAGCTTTCTTT
TRBV6-1	TRBJ2-7	.	.	CASSELAYEQYF	TGTGCCAGCAGTGAATTAGCCTACGAGCAGTACTTC
TRBV5-1	TRBJ2-3	.	TRBD1	CASSLTGDRTDTQYF	TGCGCCAGCAGCTTGACAGGGGACCGGACAGATACGCAGTATTTT
TRBV5-4	TRBJ2-1	.	TRBD2	CASSLSLNLLAGGYNEQFF	TGTGCCAGCAGCTTGTCTCTTAATCTCCTAGCGGGAGGCTACAATGAGCAGTTCTTC
TRBV11-3	TRBJ2-1	.	TRBD2	CASSSGLAGGPQFF	TGTGCCAGCAGCTCGGGACTAGCGGGAGGCCCTCAGTTCTTC
TRBV21-1	TRBJ1-1	few	.	CASVDSMNTEAFF	TGTGCCAGCGTGGACAGCATGAACACTGAAGCTTTCTTT
TRBV12-3/TRBV12-4	TRBJ2-7	.	TRBD1	CASSPQTGREQYF	TGTGCCAGCAGTCCCCAGACAGGGCGGGAGCAGTACTTC
TRBV28	TRBJ2-3	.	.	CASSLTSRGSTQYF	TGTGCCAGCAGTTTAACTAGCCGCGGCTCTACGCAGTATTTT
TRBV4-3	TRBJ2-7	few	TRBD2	CASSPSAGASYEQYF	TGCGCCAGCAGCCCGAGCGCGGGAGCATCATACGAGCAGTACTTC
TRBV5-1	TRBJ2-3	.	.	CASSLHPEGRESTDTQYF	TGCGCCAGCAGCTTGCACCCCGAGGGCCGGGAGAGCACAGATACGCAGTATTTT
TRBV14	TRBJ1-5	few	.	CASSLYSNQPQHF	TGTGCCAGCAGTCTTTATAGCAATCAGCCCCAGCATTTT
TRBV11-1	TRBJ1-5	.	TRBD1	CASSSTGNQPQHF	TGTGCCAGCAGCTCGACAGGGAACCAGCCCCAGCATTTT
TRBV28	TRBJ2-7	.	TRBD1	CASKSTGSSYEQYF	TGTGCCAGCAAGTCGACAGGGTCATCCTACGAGCAGTACTTC
TRBV15	TRBJ1-3	.	.	CATSRDRGISGNTIYF	TGTGCCACCAGCAGAGATCGGGGTATCTCTGGAAACACCATATATTTT
TRBV9	TRBJ1-2	.	.	CASSVEGGFYPNYGYTF	TGTGCCAGCAGCGTAGAGGGGGGGTTCTATCCTAACTATGGCTACACCTTC
TRBV5-1	TRBJ2-7	.	TRBD2	CASSSLSPSGYEQYF	TGCGCCAGCAGCTCTCTGAGCCCTAGCGGATACGAGCAGTACTTC
TRBV19	TRBJ2-1	.	TRBD2	CASKPGGSGNYEQFF	TGTGCCAGTAAACCCGGAGGTAGCGGGAACTATGAGCAGTTCTTC
TRBV11-2	TRBJ1-2	.	.	CASSQGTKIGGYTF	TGTGCCAGCAGCCAGGGGACAAAAATCGGGGGCTACACCTTC
TRBV5-5	TRBJ1-2	.	TRBD1	CASSIGQGSYGYTF	TGTGCCAGCAGCATAGGACAGGGGAGCTATGGCTACACCTTC
TRBV7-2	TRBJ2-7	few	TRBD2	CASSSTSGVYEQYF	TGTGCCAGCAGCTCCACTAGCGGGGTATACGAGCAGTACTTC
TRBV5-1	TRBJ1-1	.	.	CASSAVLMNTEAFF	TGCGCCAGCAGCGCGGTTCTCATGAACACTGAAGCTTTCTTT
TRBV6-4	TRBJ1-1	.	.	CASSESTANTEAFF	TGTGCCAGCAGTGAATCTACAGCTAACACTGAAGCTTTCTTT
TRBV10-3	TRBJ2-7	.	.	CAISAGRGVYEQYF	TGTGCCATCAGTGCAGGCAGGGGTGTCTACGAGCAGTACTTC
TRBV19	TRBJ1-5	.	TRBD1	CASSVQQGAGNQPQHF	TGTGCCAGTAGTGTCCAACAGGGGGCCGGCAATCAGCCCCAGCATTTT
TRBV28	TRBJ1-1	.	.	CASSLGFGGPEAFF	TGTGCCAGCAGCCTCGGGTTCGGAGGGCCTGAAGCTTTCTTT
TRBV6-6	TRBJ2-1	.	TRBD2	CASSPIAGGYNEQFF	TGTGCCAGCAGTCCTATAGCGGGGGGTTACAATGAGCAGTTCTTC
TRBV19	TRBJ2-1	.	TRBD2	CASIPGTSGTSSYNEQFF	TGTGCCAGTATCCCCGGGACTAGCGGGACCAGCTCCTACAATGAGCAGTTCTTC
TRBV11-1	TRBJ2-5	.	TRBD2	CASSTGLARETQYF	TGTGCCAGCAGCACCGGACTAGCCCGAGAGACCCAGTACTTC
TRBV5-1	TRBJ1-6	.	.	CASSLRQGSTSPLHF	TGCGCCAGCAGCTTGAGGCAGGGTAGCACTTCACCCCTCCACTTT
TRBV30	TRBJ1-5	.	.	CAWRSSGGNQPQHF	TGTGCCTGGAGATCTTCAGGGGGCAATCAGCCCCAGCATTTT
TRBV25-1	TRBJ2-2	.	.	CASSDSGQAGELFF	TGTGCCAGCAGTGATTCAGGTCAGGCCGGGGAGCTGTTTTTT
TRBV20-1	TRBJ2-7	.	.	CSPTQGNEQYF	TGCAGTCCCACCCAGGGGAACGAGCAGTACTTC
TRBV30	TRBJ1-1	.	TRBD1	CAWEKPRTGFWPEAFF	TGTGCCTGGGAAAAACCTCGGACAGGGTTTTGGCCTGAAGCTTTCTTT
TRBV19	TRBJ1-5	.	.	CASSIGQSNQPQHF	TGTGCCAGTAGTATTGGGCAGAGCAATCAGCCCCAGCATTTT
TRBV7-9	TRBJ2-1	.	.	CASRPENRDEQFF	TGTGCCAGCAGACCGGAAAACAGGGATGAGCAGTTCTTC
TRBV7-3	TRBJ2-7	once	.	CASSPEWAGPHEQYF	TGTGCCAGCAGCCCCGAATGGGCGGGACCACACGAGCAGTACTTC
TRBV10-1	TRBJ2-7	.	TRBD2	CASSISGGLLYEQYF	TGCGCCAGCAGCATATCGGGAGGCCTCCTCTACGAGCAGTACTTC
TRBV5-4	TRBJ2-3	.	TRBD1	CASSWDRRTDTQYF	TGTGCCAGCAGCTGGGACAGGCGAACAGATACGCAGTATTTT
TRBV5-6	TRBJ1-3	.	TRBD1	CASRDRGLRSGNTIYF	TGTGCCAGCCGGGACAGGGGGCTTCGTTCTGGAAACACCATATATTTT
TRBV7-2	TRBJ2-4	few	TRBD1	CASSPRTGSDIQYF	TGTGCCAGCAGCCCTCGGACAGGGAGTGACATTCAGTACTTC
TRBV7-2	TRBJ2-3	.	TRBD2	CASSLSGGLGTDTQYF	TGTGCCAGCAGCCTTAGCGGGGGGCTGGGCACAGATACGCAGTATTTT
TRBV6-1	TRBJ1-4	.	.	CASSDQAESEKLFF	TGTGCCAGCAGTGATCAGGCTGAGAGTGAAAAACTGTTTTTT
TRBV4-3	TRBJ2-6	few	.	CASSQDPGAGANVLTF	TGCGCCAGCAGCCAAGATCCCGGGGCTGGGGCCAACGTCCTGACTTTC
TRBV10-2	TRBJ1-2	.	.	CASSENLGPAGYTF	TGCGCCAGCAGTGAGAATTTGGGGCCGGCTGGCTACACCTTC
TRBV5-1	TRBJ2-1	.	.	CASSFDGNPYNEQFF	TGCGCCAGCAGCTTTGACGGGAACCCCTACAATGAGCAGTTCTTC
TRBV6-5	TRBJ2-4	.	TRBD1	CASSTGTEKNIQYF	TGTGCCAGCAGTACCGGGACAGAGAAAAACATTCAGTACTTC
TRBV14	TRBJ2-3	.	.	CASRISGMTDTQYF	TGTGCCAGCAGAATATCCGGGATGACAGATACGCAGTATTTT